One and the same sample provided the 21 T cell receptor beta chains below, sequenced in a study of OX40 agonist ivuxolimab in advanced cancers. Sequencing used immunoSEQ multiplex PCR; TCRdb keeps in-frame clones, though not all of them. The table has about 80,000 clones, around 90% seen once; the top ten hold under 0.35%. The sample was CD4+ or CD8+ T cells sorted from blood, taken in a trial of the OX40 agonist ivuxolimab. The receptors here all came from an adult with an advanced solid tumor such as melanoma, head and neck, liver or kidney cancer.

The rearrangement joins TRBV28 to TRBJ2-7; TRBD2 agrees at 10 bases. Trimming took 5 bases from V and 0 from J; bases not matched to a gene: 4. This CDR3 has 15 amino acids. CDR1 is MDHEN, CDR2 SYDVKM, per germline. The CDR3 spells CASSLAGALSYEQYF. The DNA for the CDR3 is TGTGCCAGCAGTCTAGCGGGAGCGCTCTCCTACGAGCAGTACTTC.

The chain uses TRBV6-1 and TRBJ1-5; D unclear. Germline V gene sequence: CDR1 MNHNS, CDR2 SASEGT. This CDR3 has 13 amino acids. V was clipped by 2 bases and J by 6 bases, with 8 bases between them. DNA of the CDR3: TGTGCCAGCAGTGAAAGCAAGACTCAGCCCCAGCATTTT. Its protein product is CASSESKTQPQHF.

This clone was counted a few times. The chain links TRBV7-2 to TRBJ1-5, with 7 nucleotides matching TRBD1. From germline, CDR1 is SGHTA and CDR2 FQGNSA. The junction had 7 bases not matched to a gene; V was cut back by 4 bases and J by 1 base. There are 16 residues in the CDR3. The CDR3 here is CASSSETGASNQPQHF. CDR3 sequence (DNA): TGTGCCAGCAGCTCTGAAACAGGGGCGAGCAATCAGCCCCAGCATTTT.

CDR3 in DNA: TGTGCCAGTATGGCAGGGAAATCCAGCTCCTATAATTCACCCCTCCACTTT. It codes for CASMAGKSSSYNSPLHF. The chain uses TRBV19 and TRBJ1-6; possible D gene TRBD1, 5 bases. Deletions cut 7 bases from V and 0 bases from J, with 16 bases between. The CDR3 consists of 17 residues. Germline loops: CDR1 LNHDA, CDR2 SQIVND (reference sequence).

This rearrangement joins TRBV7-3 to TRBJ2-7; 8 bases line up with TRBD1. The CDR3 is 13 amino acids. Trimming at V came to 0 bases and at J to 7 bases, leaving 2 bases not matched to a gene. Germline CDR1 and CDR2: SGHTA and FQGTGA. The CDR3 sequence: CASSLTGTGEQYF. CDR3 DNA: TGTGCCAGCAGCTTAACTGGGACAGGTGAGCAGTACTTC.

The chain carries TRBV7-2 and TRBJ2-3, with no clear D. Trimming shortened V by 4 bases and J by 8 bases, and 19 bases separated the two germline ends. This CDR3 contains 15 residues. CDR1 is SGHTA and CDR2 is FQGNSA in the germline V gene. CDR3 DNA: TGTGCCAGCAGCTCAGGTACCGACTGGCTGGGTACGCAGTATTTT. Translated, it gives CASSSGTDWLGTQYF.

This chain connects TRBV7-3 to TRBJ1-1; D not certain. V dropped 3 bases and J dropped 1 base, with 6 bases sitting between them. The germline V gene has CDR1 SGHTA and CDR2 FQGTGA. The CDR3 covers 13 residues. This chain's CDR3 is CASSLRGNTEAFF. In nucleotides, the CDR3 is TGTGCCAGCAGCTTGCGAGGGAACACTGAAGCTTTCTTT.

CDR3 sequence (DNA): TGCAGTCCCAAGGGTAATGAGCAGTTCTTC. This gives the protein CSPKGNEQFF. This sequence joins TRBV20-1 and TRBJ2-1; D remains unclear. This CDR3 comprises 10 residues. V shed 8 bases and J shed 7 bases, with 9 bases lying between them. Germline V gene sequence: CDR1 DFQATT, CDR2 SNEGSKA (reference sequence).

J is TRBJ2-3 and V is TRBV7-2, with 14 nucleotides matching TRBD2. The V segment lost 1 base and the J segment 5 bases; nucleotides outside the gene matches: 5. The CDR3 is made up of 17 amino acids. CDR1 and CDR2 (germline): SGHTA, FQGNSA. The CDR3: CASSLVGTSGSGDTQYF. The CDR3 coding sequence is TGTGCCAGCAGCTTAGTCGGGACTAGCGGGAGTGGAGATACGCAGTATTTT.

The chain has TRBV11-2 and TRBJ1-1; weak D call: TRBD1 (6 bases). The CDR3 loop spans 11 amino acids. Trimming shortened V by 5 bases and J by 11 bases, and 12 bases separated the two germline ends. CDR1 SGHAT and CDR2 FQNNGV come from the germline V gene. The CDR3, as DNA: TGTGCCAGCAGCATACAGGGTAAGGCTTTCTTT. It is translated as CASSIQGKAFF.

The chain has TRBV19 and TRBJ2-3, with 9 bases identical to TRBD1. CDR1 is LNHDA and CDR2 is SQIVND in the germline V gene (reference sequence). The CDR3 has 14 amino acids. V dropped 5 bases and J dropped 6; count of bases not matched to a gene: 6. The CDR3 here is CASSDRGIEDTQYF. The CDR3, as DNA: TGTGCCAGTAGTGACAGGGGGATTGAGGATACGCAGTATTTT.

This clone has only one observation. The chain is built from TRBV7-6 and TRBJ2-2; the D is unclear. The V end was cut by 8 bases, the J end by 0 bases, with 10 bases between. The CDR3 extends over 14 amino acids. From germline, CDR1 is SGHVS and CDR2 FNYEAQ. The chain's CDR3 is CASQVGTNTGELFF. The CDR3 coding sequence is TGTGCCAGCCAAGTCGGAACGAACACCGGGGAGCTGTTTTTT.

The chain employs TRBV5-4 and TRBJ2-3; 9 bases line up with TRBD2. Germline assignment: CDR1 SGHNT and CDR2 YYREEE (reference sequence). V lost 1 base and J lost 4; bases outside the gene matches: 10. The CDR3 spans 17 residues. CDR3 sequence reads: CASSLRARGGAADTQYF. The CDR3 DNA sequence: TGTGCCAGCAGCTTGAGGGCTCGCGGGGGGGCCGCAGATACGCAGTATTTT.

This clone was seen a handful of times. This chain uses TRBV5-3 with TRBJ2-7; 9 positions match TRBD2. TRBV5-3 is flagged as an ORF with uncertain function. The V segment lost 0 bases and the J segment 0 bases; nucleotides outside the gene matches: 4. This CDR3 contains 16 residues. CDR3 residues: CARSLVAGAASYEQYF. The DNA of the CDR3 is TGTGCCAGAAGCTTGGTAGCGGGAGCCGCCTCCTACGAGCAGTACTTC.

V and J are TRBV20-1 and TRBJ1-5, with D maybe TRBD1 (6 bases). CDR3 size: 10 residues. V lost 5 bases to trimming and J lost 9 bases, with 8 bases between them. CDR1 is DFQATT and CDR2 is SNEGSKA in the germline V gene (reference sequence). Here the CDR3 reads CSALQGPQHF. CDR3 sequence (DNA): TGCAGTGCTTTACAGGGGCCCCAGCATTTT.

In DNA, the CDR3 is TGCGCCAGCAGCTTTACGCAGGGAAGTCGGGCTGGCTACACCTTC. Its translation: CASSFTQGSRAGYTF. The chain carries TRBV5-1 and TRBJ1-2, with a weak D call TRBD1 (5 bases). The CDR3 loop spans 15 amino acids. Trimming took off 2 bases at V and 7 bases at J, with 18 bases between the two ends. Germline V gives CDR1 SGHRS, CDR2 YFSETQ.

This chain links TRBV28 with TRBJ1-5; 9 bases fit TRBD1. The CDR3 runs 13 residues. Trimming cost V 3 bases and J 6 bases; bases outside gene matches: 0. Germline lookup yields CDR1 MDHEN and CDR2 SYDVKM. The CDR3 DNA is TGTGCCAGCAGTTTGACAGGGGGTCAGCCCCAGCATTTT. It translates to CASSLTGGQPQHF.

This chain connects TRBV5-1 to TRBJ2-1, with 11 bases aligning to TRBD2. CDR1 is SGHRS, CDR2 YFSETQ, per germline. J was trimmed by 4 bases and V by 4 bases; bases with no gene match: 4. The CDR3 loop spans 15 amino acids. The CDR3 DNA sequence: TGCGCCAGCAGCCCCGGGACTAGCGGTTACAATGAGCAGTTCTTC. The encoded protein is CASSPGTSGYNEQFF.

The chain combines TRBV28 with TRBJ1-4; D call uncertain. This CDR3 has 15 amino acids. CDR1 is MDHEN and CDR2 is SYDVKM in the germline V gene. V lost 5 bases and J lost 1, with 11 bases in between. The CDR3 protein is CASSSPMGTNEKLFF. CDR3 sequence (DNA): TGTGCCAGCAGTAGCCCAATGGGAACTAATGAAAAACTGTTTTTT.

In its sample, this clone was seen once. The chain combines TRBV7-3 with TRBJ2-7; D is uncertain. The CDR3 has 12 amino acids. Germline V CDR1 and CDR2: SGHTA, FQGTGA. Trimming removed 5 bases from V and 6 bases from J, with 11 bases in between. The CDR3 here is CASSAEGGEQYF. The CDR3 nucleotides are TGTGCCAGCAGCGCTGAAGGCGGCGAGCAGTACTTC.

The CDR3 nucleotides read TGTGCCAGCAGCCCTCCTCTGCGGGAGTTGAGCGGGGAGCTGTTTTTT. Translated: CASSPPLRELSGELFF. This chain connects TRBV7-9 to TRBJ2-2, with 7 bases that match TRBD2. The CDR3 loop spans 16 amino acids. CDR1 SEHNR and CDR2 FQNEAQ come from the germline V gene (reference sequence). Losses at the gene ends were 5 bases for V and 7 bases for J; bases not matched to a gene: 13.